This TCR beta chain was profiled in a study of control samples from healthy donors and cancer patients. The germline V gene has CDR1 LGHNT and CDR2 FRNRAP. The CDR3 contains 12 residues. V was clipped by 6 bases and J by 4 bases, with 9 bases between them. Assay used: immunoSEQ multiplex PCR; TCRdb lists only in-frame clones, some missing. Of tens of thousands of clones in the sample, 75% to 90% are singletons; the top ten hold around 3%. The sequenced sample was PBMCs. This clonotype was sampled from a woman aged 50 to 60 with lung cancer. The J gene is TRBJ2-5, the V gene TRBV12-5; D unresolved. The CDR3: CASGGQAETQYF. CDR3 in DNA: TGTGCTAGTGGAGGCCAAGCAGAGACCCAGTACTTC.